This T cell receptor (beta chain) comes out of a study of blood T cell repertoires in COVID-19. Libraries were prepared by immunoSEQ multiplex PCR; TCRdb keeps only in-frame clonotypes and omits some of them. The sample records about 100,000 clones, about 80% being singletons. This CDR3 comprises 16 residues. CDR1 is MDHEN and CDR2 is SYDVKM in the germline V gene. The V segment lost 5 bases and the J segment 4 bases; nucleotides outside the gene matches: 8. This TCR was sampled from an older woman with acute or convalescent COVID-19. The sample consisted of peripheral blood. The chain combines TRBV28 with TRBJ2-1; 10 nucleotides align to TRBD1. This CDR3 is CASSNVGTGVYNEQFF. The CDR3 DNA sequence: TGTGCCAGCAGTAACGTCGGGACAGGGGTGTACAATGAGCAGTTCTTC.